This TCR beta chain was captured in a study of T-cell memory formation after mild COVID-19. Overall study results and limits: Second-wave clones reaching peak frequency on day 37 lacked confirmed SARS-CoV-2 specificity.

TCR alpha and TCR beta cDNA libraries carrying sample barcodes and UMIs came from 5'RACE with constant-segment primers. TCRdb reprocessed the 5' RACE reads via MiXCR and lists one record per CDR3 protein. Of 200,000 to 250,000 distinct CDR3 sequences listed, over 9% are singletons. The V end was cut by 6 bases, the J end by 0 bases, with 17 bases between. The germline gives CDR1 MNHEY, CDR2 SVGAGI. The CDR3 extends over 16 amino acids. This clonotype came up a few times. Its antigen is unidentified. This TCR was recovered from a young man who had mild COVID-19 (a few samples of this study predate the infection). Cell type and time point are not known. The V and J genes are TRBV6-5 and TRBJ2-5; D might be TRBD2 (5 bases). Sequenced sample: PBMCs or a T cell subset sorted from them (not recorded which). In nucleotides, the CDR3 is TGTGCCAGCAGCCGGCCCGGGGTCCCGTACCAAGAGACCCAGTACTTC. It codes for CASSRPGVPYQETQYF.